The source of this TCR beta chain is a study of CD8 T cells in cerebrospinal fluid in Alzheimer's disease. General study results and limits: Compared with controls, mild cognitive impairment or Alzheimer's disease patients showed higher maximum CSF clone percentages. Versus healthy subjects, Alzheimer's patients more often had clones of at least 3%. The authors cautioned that cerebrospinal fluid EBV-specific TCRs do not prove EBV causes Alzheimer's.

Considering frequency, this clonotype is large (0.1 to 1%). The antigen is not known. Live CSF cells were sorted with a live/dead marker for droplet-based sequencing. TCRdb derives one entry per CDR3 protein from the 10x single-cell sequencing reads, leaving out DNA. This sample carries some 970 distinct CDR3 sequences, with roughly a tenth going to the ten biggest clones. Sequenced input: cerebrospinal fluid. The receptor was isolated from a human donor with mild cognitive impairment.

The CDR3 loop reads CASRTSGGGNSPLHF. The chain carries TRBV5-5 and TRBJ1-6. This CDR3 region has 15 residues. Germline V gene lookup returns CDR1 SGHKS and CDR2 YYEKEE (reference sequence).